This TCR beta chain was recorded in a study of read filtering for tumor transcriptome and immune sequencing. As for the study in general: Whole-transcriptome libraries were prepared after DNase treatment.

This clonotype was seen at least ten times. Antigen: not known. There are 13 residues in the CDR3. CDR1 SEHNR and CDR2 FQNEAQ come from the germline V gene (reference sequence). The germline V and J ends were trimmed by 5 bases and 8 bases, with 13 bases remaining between them. From roughly 400 ng of RNA, a library with molecular barcoded alpha/delta and beta/gamma adaptors was made. In TCRdb, the reads were re-called with MiXCR into one record per CDR3 protein. The data show some 38,000 distinct CDR3 sequences, 10% to 15% seen once. Study outcomes and limitations: The CD138-negative fraction was mixed bone marrow immune cells, not pure T cells.

The chain couples TRBV7-9 to TRBJ2-1, with D unclear. The source is a donor at least 40 years old with multiple myeloma. The sample taken for sequencing was a population of CD138-negative cells sorted from bone marrow. DNA for the CDR3: TGTGCCAGCAGCCGTCACCTCCTCGATGAGCAGTTCTTC. The encoded protein is CASSRHLLDEQFF.